This passage covers 13 T cell receptor beta chains from one sample sequenced in a study of identical twins' blood T cells. TCRdb ran MiXCR on the 5' RACE reads and lists one entry per CDR3 protein. This sample has a few hundred thousand distinct CDR3 sequences, with roughly 28% found just once. The sequenced material came from PBMCs. The receptors here all came from a woman aged 18 to 55 in good health.

This clonotype came up a few times. The CDR3 loop is CSAHRTDYEQYF. CDR3 bases: TGCAGCGCCCACCGGACAGACTACGAGCAGTACTTC. V is TRBV29-1 and J is TRBJ2-7; TRBD1 might be the D (6 bases). This CDR3 comprises 12 residues. Germline CDR1 and CDR2: SQVTM and ANQGSEA. Trimming took 7 bases from V and 3 from J, leaving 13 bases between them.

This clonotype was detected a few times. For the CDR3, the DNA is TGTGCCAGCAGTTATAACCAGGCAACTAATGAAAAACTGTTTTTT. It specifies CASSYNQATNEKLFF. The chain has TRBV12-3 or TRBV12-4 and TRBJ1-4; D uncertain. Trimming took off 4 bases at V and 0 bases at J, with 9 bases between the two ends. CDR3 length: 15 amino acids.

V gene TRBV7-2 combines with J gene TRBJ1-1, with no clear D. V was pared by 2 bases and J by 0 bases, with 4 bases between. Germline V gene sequence: CDR1 SGHTA, CDR2 FQGNSA. This CDR3 spans 13 amino acids. The CDR3 loop is CASSLYMNTEAFF. CDR3 nucleotide sequence: TGTGCCAGCAGCTTATATATGAACACTGAAGCTTTCTTT.

The chain uses TRBV19 and TRBJ2-1; TRBD2 aligns across 8 bases. The CDR3 is 13 residues long. V trimming: 8 bases; J trimming: 6 bases; junction bases outside the gene matches: 6. Germline CDR1 reads LNHDA; CDR2 reads SQIVND (reference sequence). The CDR3 is CASQREWGNEQFF. CDR3 coding DNA: TGTGCCAGTCAGCGGGAGTGGGGCAATGAGCAGTTCTTC.

V and J are TRBV5-1 and TRBJ1-1; 8 nucleotides align to TRBD1. The germline V gene has CDR1 SGHRS and CDR2 YFSETQ. The CDR3 totals 13 residues. J lost 5 bases, V lost 3 bases, and 3 bases had no gene match. The CDR3 region has the DNA TGCGCCAGCAGCTGTCGACAGGGGACTGAAGCTTTCTTT. This encodes CASSCRQGTEAFF.

This chain uses TRBV29-1 with TRBJ1-2; D is unresolved. Per the germline V gene, CDR1 is SQVTM and CDR2 is ANQGSEA. The CDR3 is made up of 13 amino acids. Trimming took 5 bases from V and 2 from J, leaving 12 bases between them. CDR3 sequence: CSVPPSSNYGYTF. The CDR3 DNA reads as TGCAGCGTTCCTCCGTCCAGCAACTATGGCTACACCTTC.

The chain couples TRBV14 to TRBJ2-7, with TRBD1 as a possible D gene (6 bases). Germline loops: CDR1 SGHDN, CDR2 FVKESK. The CDR3 has 15 residues. The V and J ends lost 6 bases and 2 bases respectively, with 17 bases between them. The CDR3 reads CASSLDRSHTYEQYF. DNA of the CDR3: TGTGCCAGCAGTTTGGACAGAAGCCATACCTACGAGCAGTACTTC. The full variable domain, rest sourced from reference TRBV14 and TRBJ2-7, is EAGVTQFPSHSVIEKGQTVTLRCDPISGHDNLYWYRRVMGKEIKFLLHFVKESKQDESGMPNNRFLAERTGGTYSTLKVQPAELEDSGVYFCASSLDRSHTYEQYFGPGTRLTVT.

The rearrangement links TRBV28 to TRBJ1-4; D ambiguous. CDR1 and CDR2 (germline): MDHEN, SYDVKM. Between the trimmed V and J ends, which lost 6 bases and 1 base, there was a span of 9 bases. The length of the CDR3 is 14 residues. The CDR3, as DNA: TGTGCCAGCAGCAGCGGGATAACTAATGAAAAACTGTTTTTT. Amino acid sequence: CASSSGITNEKLFF.

Many counts were recorded for this clonotype. This sequence joins TRBV20-1 and TRBJ1-5; D may be TRBD1 (5 bases). This CDR3 has 13 residues. The germline V gene has CDR1 DFQATT and CDR2 SNEGSKA (reference sequence). Trimming stripped 3 bases from V and 4 bases from J, with 10 bases between. CDR3 coding DNA: TGCAGTGCTAGGGGGGGGGATAATCAGCCCCAGCATTTT. The encoded protein is CSARGGDNQPQHF.

This clonotype has a handful of counts. The gene calls are TRBV4-3 and TRBJ1-2, with 7 bases fitting TRBD1. The CDR3 covers 14 residues. The V and J ends lost 3 bases and 0 bases, in that order; junction bases with no gene match: 1. Germline V gene data show CDR1 as LGHNA and CDR2 as YSLEER. The DNA for the CDR3 is TGCGCCAGCAGCCAGGGGACAGCTAACTATGGCTACACCTTC. Protein: CASSQGTANYGYTF.

This CDR3 is CASSQVRGELFF. The CDR3 DNA sequence: TGTGCCAGCAGCCAAGTGCGCGGGGAGCTGTTTTTT. The V and J genes are TRBV3-1 and TRBJ2-2; D is undetermined. V gave up 1 base and J gave up 7 bases, with 4 bases separating them. Per germline, CDR1 LGHDT and CDR2 YNNKEL (reference sequence). CDR3 length: 12 residues.

This clonotype was seen ten or more times. The chain is built from TRBV6-1 and TRBJ2-2; D not certain. Germline assignment: CDR1 MNHNS and CDR2 SASEGT. Trimming removed 2 bases at V and 1 base at J, with 5 bases between. This CDR3 is built from 14 residues. CDR3 residues: CASSESRNTGELFF. The DNA for the CDR3 is TGTGCCAGCAGTGAATCACGGAACACCGGGGAGCTGTTTTTT.

Ten or more counts support this clonotype. A read error may produce the germline difference seen at one junction end. This sequence joins TRBV28 and TRBJ1-1; D is uncertain. Germline CDR1 MDHEN, CDR2 SYDVKM. CDR3 size: 14 residues. CDR3 nucleotides: TGCGCCAGCAGCTTGCGGCAGACTAACACTGAAGCTTTCTTT. This codes for CASSLRQTNTEAFF.